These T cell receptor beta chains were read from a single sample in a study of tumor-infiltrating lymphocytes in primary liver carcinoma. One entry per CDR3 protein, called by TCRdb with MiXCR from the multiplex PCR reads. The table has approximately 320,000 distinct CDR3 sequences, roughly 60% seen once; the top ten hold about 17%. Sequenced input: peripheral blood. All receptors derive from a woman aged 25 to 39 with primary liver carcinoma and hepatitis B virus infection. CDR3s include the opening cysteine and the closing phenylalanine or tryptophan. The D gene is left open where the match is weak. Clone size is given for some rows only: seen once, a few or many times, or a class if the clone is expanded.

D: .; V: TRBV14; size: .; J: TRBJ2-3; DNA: TGTTCCAGCAGCCAAGGAGAGGATACGCAGTATTTT; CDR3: CSSSQGEDTQYF
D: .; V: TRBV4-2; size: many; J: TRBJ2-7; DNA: TGTGCCAGCAGCCAAGGCGAGGGAAGCGGCCCTCGGGGGCAGTACTTC; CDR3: CASSQGEGSGPRGQYF
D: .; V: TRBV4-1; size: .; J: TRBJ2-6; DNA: TGCGCCAGCAGCCAAAGCGGAGGATTATCCTCTAGGGCCAACGTCCTGACTTTC; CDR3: CASSQSGGLSSRANVLTF
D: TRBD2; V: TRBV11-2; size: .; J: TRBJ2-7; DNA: TGTGCCAGTAGCATGAGCGGGAGCTTCGCCTACGAGGAGTACTTC; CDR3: CASSMSGSFAYEEYF
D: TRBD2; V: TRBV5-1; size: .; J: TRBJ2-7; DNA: TGCGCCAGCAGCCGATGGACTAGCGGGAGTAACGAGCAGTACTTC; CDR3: CASSRWTSGSNEQYF
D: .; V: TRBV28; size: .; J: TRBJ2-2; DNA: TGTGCCAGTTTAAATACGGAAGGGATCGGGGAGCTGTTTTTT; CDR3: CASLNTEGIGELFF
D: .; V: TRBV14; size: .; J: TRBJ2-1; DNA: TGTGCCAGCAGCCAAGGCTCCCACTACAATGAGCAGTTCTTC; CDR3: CASSQGSHYNEQFF
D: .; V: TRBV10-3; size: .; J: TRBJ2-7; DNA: TGTGCCACCCGCGGAGGGGACAGCTACGAGCAGTACTTC; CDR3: CATRGGDSYEQYF
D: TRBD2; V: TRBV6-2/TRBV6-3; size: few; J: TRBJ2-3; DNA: TGTGCCAGCAGATCCGTAGCGGGAGTATGGCGGTATTTT; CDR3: CASRSVAGVWRYF
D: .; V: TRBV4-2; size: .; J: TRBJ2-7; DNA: TGTGCCAGCGGCCGAGAGGGGCAGGGAAGGGACGAGCAGTACTTC; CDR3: CASGREGQGRDEQYF
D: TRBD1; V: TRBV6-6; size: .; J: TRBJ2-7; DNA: TGTGCCAGCAGTTACACAACTCAGGGGGCGGATCATTTGTCCTACGAGCAGTACTTC; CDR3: CASSYTTQGADHLSYEQYF
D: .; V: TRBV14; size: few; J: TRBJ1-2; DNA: TGTGCCAGCAGCCAAGGTTCGGGGGTGTACGGCTACACCTTC; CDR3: CASSQGSGVYGYTF
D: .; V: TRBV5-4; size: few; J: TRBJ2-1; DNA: TGTGCCAGCAGCCCGGGGAAGGGGGTCTCCTACAATGAGCAGTTCTTC; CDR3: CASSPGKGVSYNEQFF
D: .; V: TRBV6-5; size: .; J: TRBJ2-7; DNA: TGTGCCAGCGGGCTGGGACCCACCTACGAGCAGTACTTC; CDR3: CASGLGPTYEQYF
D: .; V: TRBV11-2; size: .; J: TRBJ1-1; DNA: TGTGCTAGCAGCCCCAGGGTTAGGAACACTGAAGCTTTCTTT; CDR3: CASSPRVRNTEAFF
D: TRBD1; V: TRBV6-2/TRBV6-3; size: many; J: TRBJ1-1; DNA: TGTGCCAGCAGCTGGGACAGAAACACTGAAGCTTTCTTT; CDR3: CASSWDRNTEAFF
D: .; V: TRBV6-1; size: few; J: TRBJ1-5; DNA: TGTGCCAGCAGTGCTGACAGGCATCAGCCCCAGCATTTT; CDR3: CASSADRHQPQHF
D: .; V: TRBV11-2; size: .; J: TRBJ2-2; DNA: TGTGCCAGCAGCTTGGGCCCGGCAGGGTCATCCACCGGGGAGCTGTTTTTT; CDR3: CASSLGPAGSSTGELFF
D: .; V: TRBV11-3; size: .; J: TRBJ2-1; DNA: TGTGCCAACACAACCTCTAACGGGAGAAAATCCTACAATGAGCAGTTCTTC; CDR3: CANTTSNGRKSYNEQFF
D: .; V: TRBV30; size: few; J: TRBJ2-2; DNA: TGTGCCTGTAACCTAGCGTTCACCGGGGAGCTGTTTTTT; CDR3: CACNLAFTGELFF
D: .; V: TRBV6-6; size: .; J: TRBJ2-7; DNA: TGTGCCAGCAGCTCCAACGCCGGGACTTACTGCGAGCAGTACTTC; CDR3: CASSSNAGTYCEQYF
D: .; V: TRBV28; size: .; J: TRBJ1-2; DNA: TGTGCCAGCAGTTTATACACATCCTACTATGGCTACATCTTC; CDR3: CASSLYTSYYGYIF
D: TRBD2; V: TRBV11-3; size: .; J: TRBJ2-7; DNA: TGTGCCAACAACCCAGGACTAGCGGGAAACTCCTACGAGCAGTACTTC; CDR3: CANNPGLAGNSYEQYF
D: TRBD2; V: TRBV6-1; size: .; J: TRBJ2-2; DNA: TGTGCCAGCAGGGGACTAGCTCTCACCGGGGAGCTGTTTTTT; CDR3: CASRGLALTGELFF
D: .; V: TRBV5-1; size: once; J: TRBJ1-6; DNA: TGCGCCAGCAGCTTGGGCCAGGGTGAGGCTTCACCCCTCCGCTTT; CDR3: CASSLGQGEASPLRF
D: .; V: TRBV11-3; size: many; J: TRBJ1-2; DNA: TGTGCCAGCAGCTTAGATATGGGGGAAGCAACGAGCTATGGCTACACCTTC; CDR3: CASSLDMGEATSYGYTF
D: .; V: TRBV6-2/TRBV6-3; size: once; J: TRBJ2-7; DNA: TGTGCCAGCAGTTCGGACAGAAACGAGCAGTACTTC; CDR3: CASSSDRNEQYF
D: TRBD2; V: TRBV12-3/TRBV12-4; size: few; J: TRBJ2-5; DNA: TGTGCCAGCAGTTTATCGGGGACTAGCCTTCAAGAGACCCAGTACTTC; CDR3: CASSLSGTSLQETQYF
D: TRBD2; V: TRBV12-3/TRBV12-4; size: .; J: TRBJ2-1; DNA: TGTGCCAGCAGTGCGGGGACTAATCAAATCTACACTGAGCAGTTCTTC; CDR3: CASSAGTNQIYTEQFF
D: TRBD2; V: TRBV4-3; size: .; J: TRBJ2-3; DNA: TGCGTCAGCAGCCGAGATAGCGGGAGTGGTGGGGCTACGCAGTATTTT; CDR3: CVSSRDSGSGGATQYF
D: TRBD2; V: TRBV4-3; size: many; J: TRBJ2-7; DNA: TGCGCCAGCTCTAAGCGGGAGGGCCCTTACGAGCAGTACTTC; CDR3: CASSKREGPYEQYF
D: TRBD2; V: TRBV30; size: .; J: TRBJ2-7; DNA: TGTGCCTGGAGGGGACTATCAAGCTCCTACGAGCAGTGCTTC; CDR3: CAWRGLSSSYEQCF
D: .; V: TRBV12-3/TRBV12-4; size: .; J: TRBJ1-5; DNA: TGTACCAGCAGTACAGGGACGGCTCAGCCCCAGCATTTC; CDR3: CTSSTGTAQPQHF
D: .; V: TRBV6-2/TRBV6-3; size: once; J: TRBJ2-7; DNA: TGTGCCAGCAGTTTGGCCATGAGGGGCGCGCAGTACTTC; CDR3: CASSLAMRGAQYF
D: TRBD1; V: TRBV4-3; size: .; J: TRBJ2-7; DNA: TGCGACAGCAGCCCGGGACAGAGCTCCTACGAGCAGTACTTC; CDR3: CDSSPGQSSYEQYF
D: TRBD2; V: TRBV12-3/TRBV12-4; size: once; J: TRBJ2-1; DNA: TGTGCCAGGACCGTGACTAGCGGGGGGCGAGGTGAGCAGTTCTTC; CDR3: CARTVTSGGRGEQFF
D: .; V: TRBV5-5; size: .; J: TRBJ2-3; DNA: TGTACCAGCGGCTTGGCGACAAGCACAGATACGCAGTATTTT; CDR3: CTSGLATSTDTQYF
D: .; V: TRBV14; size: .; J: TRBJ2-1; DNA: TGTGCCAGCAGCCCCTACGTTGCGGGTGAGCAGTTCTTC; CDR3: CASSPYVAGEQFF
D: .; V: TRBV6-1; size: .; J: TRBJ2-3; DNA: TGTGCCAGCAGTCTAACAGGCCGACCTTCAAAAGATACGCAGTATTTT; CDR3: CASSLTGRPSKDTQYF
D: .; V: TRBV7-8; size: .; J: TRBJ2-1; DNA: TGTGCCAGCAGCGACCTTGGGAGCAGGGTCCTTTCCAATGAGCAGTTCTTC; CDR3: CASSDLGSRVLSNEQFF
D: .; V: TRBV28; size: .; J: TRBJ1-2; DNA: .; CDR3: CAGRYTQSYGCTF
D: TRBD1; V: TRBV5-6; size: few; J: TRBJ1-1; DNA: TGTGCCAGCAGCCGGGACAGGGGAGGCACTGAAGCTTTCTTT; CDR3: CASSRDRGGTEAFF
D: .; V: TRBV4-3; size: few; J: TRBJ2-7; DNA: TGCGCCAGCAGCCCGGGGGCGTCACAGGGTTACGAGCAGTACTTC; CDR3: CASSPGASQGYEQYF
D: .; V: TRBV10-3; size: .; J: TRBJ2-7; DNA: TGTGCCATCAGTGAGACGGAGTCAGAGCAGTACTTC; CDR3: CAISETESEQYF
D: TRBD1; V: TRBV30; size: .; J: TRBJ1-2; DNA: TGTGCCTGGAGTCTCGGGGACAGGGCTGGCTACACCTTC; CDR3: CAWSLGDRAGYTF
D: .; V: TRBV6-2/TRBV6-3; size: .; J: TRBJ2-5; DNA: TGTGCCAACACCTGGGGCCCTAGCGATCAAGAGACCCAGTACTTC; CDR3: CANTWGPSDQETQYF
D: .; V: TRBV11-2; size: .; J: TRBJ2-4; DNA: TGTGTCAGCAGTTTAAGGAGGGCCCAAAACATTCAGTACTTC; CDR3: CVSSLRRAQNIQYF
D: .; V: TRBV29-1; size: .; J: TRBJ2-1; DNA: TGCAGCGTTGAAGGCCCCACTTCCTACGATGAGCAGTTCTTC; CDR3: CSVEGPTSYDEQFF